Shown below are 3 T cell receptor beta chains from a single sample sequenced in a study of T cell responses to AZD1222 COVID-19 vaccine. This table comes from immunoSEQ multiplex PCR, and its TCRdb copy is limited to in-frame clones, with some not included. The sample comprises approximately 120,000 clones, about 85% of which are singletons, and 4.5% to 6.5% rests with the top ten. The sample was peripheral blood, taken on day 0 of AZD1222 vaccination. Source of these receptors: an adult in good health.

This chain's CDR3 is CASRTLAGKETQYF. CDR3 coding DNA: TGTGCCAGCAGAACGCTAGCGGGGAAAGAGACCCAGTACTTC. The chain combines TRBV6-5 with TRBJ2-5; 9 bases align to TRBD2. V lost 6 bases, J lost 3 bases, and 5 bases stayed unmatched. The CDR3 sequence is 14 residues long. Germline CDR1 and CDR2: MNHEY and SVGAGI.

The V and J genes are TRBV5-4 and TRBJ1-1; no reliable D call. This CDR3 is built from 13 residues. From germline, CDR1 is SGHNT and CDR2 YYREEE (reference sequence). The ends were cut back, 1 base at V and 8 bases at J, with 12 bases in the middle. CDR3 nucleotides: TGTGCCAGCAGCTTGCCTCCCAGTTCCGAAGCTTTCTTT. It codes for CASSLPPSSEAFF. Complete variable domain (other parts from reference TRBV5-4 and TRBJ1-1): ETGVTQSPTHLIKTRGQQVTLRCSSQSGHNTVSWYQQALGQGPQFIFQYYREEENGRGNFPPRFSGLQFPNYSSELNVNALELDDSALYLCASSLPPSSEAFFGQGTRLTVV.

CDR3 DNA sequence: TGTGCCAGCAGCCTGGGACTAGCGGGGAGTGAGACCCAGTACTTC. Translated: CASSLGLAGSETQYF. The V call is TRBV6-2 or TRBV6-3, the J call TRBJ2-5, with TRBD2 matching 13 bases. Germline V gives CDR1 MNHEY, CDR2 SVGEGT. With 6 bases clipped from V and 5 bases from J, the junction kept 6 bases outside the gene matches. The CDR3 loop spans 15 amino acids.